A single sample is the source of the 3 T cell receptor beta chains below, sequenced in a study of spatial heterogeneity in lung cancer. General study findings and limits: Tumor mutation counts were tracked by expanded intratumoral alpha and beta TCR counts.

No antigen has been assigned to these receptors. Time point denoted: sample taken at primary tumor resection. TCRdb re-called the 5' RACE reads with MiXCR, one entry per CDR3 protein. The profile shows some 15,000 distinct CDR3 sequences, approximately 4.5% of them singletons. The material was lung tumor tissue, obtained at surgery. These receptors all stem from a female donor with early-stage non-small cell lung cancer.

This clonotype was recorded at least ten times. In a library made to pick up alpha chains, this beta chain is a stray read with a size that means little. The V and J genes are TRBV4-1 and TRBJ1-2; unclear D gene. V lost 4 bases and J lost 2, with 8 bases in between. CDR3 size: 13 residues. Per the germline V gene, CDR1 is MGHRA and CDR2 is YSYEKL. CDR3 sequence reads: CASSLGVNYGYTF. In DNA, the CDR3 is TGCGCCAGCAGCCTGGGAGTAAACTATGGCTACACCTTC.

The table lists this clonotype with many counts. This beta chain was picked up by a library intended for alpha chains and is off target, so its count carries little meaning. This chain connects TRBV5-1 to TRBJ2-3; D remains unclear. CDR1 and CDR2 from the germline V gene are SGHRS and YFSETQ. The CDR3 consists of 14 residues. V was pared by 7 bases and J by 2 bases, with 14 bases between. The CDR3: CASARSGYTDTQYF. CDR3 sequence (DNA): TGCGCCAGCGCTCGTTCGGGCTACACAGATACGCAGTATTTT.

This clonotype was counted at least ten times. This beta chain represents an off-target read in a library built for alpha chains; its size is of limited meaning. The rearrangement uses TRBV30 and TRBJ1-4, with 9 bases aligning to TRBD1. The germline V gene encodes CDR1 GTSNPN and CDR2 SVGIG (reference sequence). The CDR3 covers 17 residues. The V segment lost 2 bases and the J segment 4 bases; nucleotides outside the gene matches: 11. CDR3 DNA sequence: TGTGCCTGGAGTACCGGGACAGGGAACCTTCTTAATGAAAAACTGTTTTTT. Its protein product is CAWSTGTGNLLNEKLFF.